Below, 27 T cell receptor beta chains from the same sample are listed, as sequenced in a study of blood T cell repertoires in COVID-19. TCRdb keeps only in-frame clones here, not all; method: immunoSEQ multiplex PCR. This sample has some 81,000 clones; around 96% occur once, and the top ten carry around 4.2%. Sample: peripheral blood. Every receptor here comes from a human donor with active COVID-19. The donor label of this sample is uncertain.

V gene TRBV4-3 combines with J gene TRBJ2-2, with D perhaps matching TRBD1 (5 bases). Deletions cut 4 bases from V and 1 base from J, with 19 bases between. The germline V gene has CDR1 LGHNA and CDR2 YSLEER. The CDR3 loop spans 18 amino acids. This CDR3 is CASSPASWGLGNTGELFF. CDR3 in DNA: TGCGCCAGCAGCCCAGCTTCTTGGGGCTTGGGGAACACCGGGGAGCTGTTTTTT.

Only one count was recorded for this clone. V and J are TRBV6-5 and TRBJ2-1, with 8 bases aligning to TRBD1. The CDR3 runs to 14 residues. Germline trimming cut 2 bases from V and 10 bases from J; bases unmatched to any gene: 7. Germline V lookup: CDR1 MNHEY, CDR2 SVGAGI. The DNA for the CDR3 is TGTGCCAGCAGTTACCCCGGGACAGGAGGGGAGCAGTTCTTC. This codes for CASSYPGTGGEQFF.

This CDR3 is CAISEFLWDRRITDTQYF. The CDR3 nucleotides read TGTGCCATCAGTGAGTTCCTTTGGGACAGAAGAATCACAGATACGCAGTATTTT. This rearrangement joins TRBV10-3 to TRBJ2-3; 7 bases are a match to TRBD1. The CDR3 spans 18 residues. The germline CDR1 and CDR2 sequences are ENHRY and SYGVKD. The V and J ends lost 1 base and 2 bases, in that order; junction bases with no gene match: 12.

This clone was seen a single time. The gene calls are TRBV6-5 and TRBJ2-7, with TRBD1 as a possible D gene (6 bases). The germline V gene has CDR1 MNHEY and CDR2 SVGAGI. The CDR3 is 12 residues long. Trimming shortened V by 9 bases and J by 1 base, and 10 bases separated the two germline ends. CDR3 DNA: TGTGCCAGTAGAAGGGGGTCCTACGAGCAGTACTTC. It encodes CASRRGSYEQYF.

The chain is built from TRBV2 and TRBJ1-3; D is uncertain. Trimming pared 6 bases from V and 0 bases from J, leaving 9 bases between. Germline values: CDR1 SNHLY, CDR2 FYNNEI. The CDR3 extends over 14 amino acids. In DNA, the CDR3 is TGTGCCAGCAGAGTTGGGAGCTCTGGAAACACCATATATTTT. This gives the protein CASRVGSSGNTIYF.

This chain links TRBV28 with TRBJ1-3; 7 nucleotides match TRBD1. From germline, CDR1 is MDHEN and CDR2 SYDVKM. Trimming cost V 6 bases and J 5 bases; bases outside gene matches: 13. This CDR3 has 16 amino acids. CDR3 nucleotides: TGTGCCAGCAGGCCGGATCGACAGGGATTGAGAAACACCATATATTTT. Amino acid sequence: CASRPDRQGLRNTIYF.

V usage is TRBV3-1 (or the pseudogene TRBV3-2) and J usage is TRBJ2-6; TRBD1 agrees at 8 bases. The CDR3 is made up of 21 amino acids. The V gene end was trimmed by 4 bases and the J gene end by 0 bases; junction bases not matched to a gene: 17. CDR1 LGHDT and CDR2 YNNKEL come from the germline V gene (reference sequence). As DNA, the CDR3 is TGTGCCAGCAGCCCCACGTTAGGACAGGGCATCTTTCCCTCTGGGGCCAACGTCCTGACTTTC. It specifies CASSPTLGQGIFPSGANVLTF.

The CDR3 coding sequence is TGTGCCAGCAGCTTAGTGGAGTCGACCGGGGAGCTGTTTTTT. This gives the protein CASSLVESTGELFF. The V gene is TRBV7-8, the J gene TRBJ2-2, with D unresolved. With 1 base removed from V and 5 bases from J, the gap between germline ends came to 8 bases. The CDR3 contains 14 residues. Germline CDR1 SGHVS, CDR2 FQNEAQ.

The chain recombines TRBV6-5 with TRBJ2-2; 7 bases align to TRBD2. Trimming took 7 bases from V and 4 from J; bases not matched to a gene: 6. The length of the CDR3 is 14 residues. Germline lookup yields CDR1 MNHEY and CDR2 SVGAGI. CDR3 nucleotide sequence: TGTGCCAGCAAGGGCGGCGGGGGCACCGGGGAGCTGTTTTTT. Translating gives CASKGGGGTGELFF.

The chain recombines TRBV6-4 with TRBJ1-6; no firm D call. The CDR3 loop spans 13 amino acids. The V gene lost 9 bases and the J gene lost 8 bases, with 14 bases spanning the gap. Germline loops: CDR1 MRHNA, CDR2 SNTAGT. The CDR3 region is CARDGNGHSPLHF. In nucleotides, the CDR3 is TGTGCCAGAGACGGGAACGGACATTCACCCCTCCACTTT.

The chain carries TRBV7-2 and TRBJ1-2; 10 bases align to TRBD1. This CDR3 has 15 amino acids. CDR1 is SGHTA and CDR2 is FQGNSA in the germline V gene. With V trimmed by 4 bases and J by 5 bases, 7 bases remained unmatched. This CDR3 is CASSWDRGYSYGYTF. CDR3 nucleotide sequence: TGTGCCAGCAGCTGGGACAGGGGTTATTCTTATGGCTACACCTTC.

This chain uses TRBV6-2 or TRBV6-3 with TRBJ2-5; D is possibly TRBD2 (6 bases). Per germline, CDR1 MNHEY and CDR2 SVGEGT. With 2 bases removed from V and 9 bases from J, the gap between germline ends came to 22 bases. The CDR3 length is 16 residues. The CDR3 DNA sequence: TGTGCCAGCAGTTACAAGGCGGGGAGGCCCGAGGATTCCCAGTACTTC. It yields the protein CASSYKAGRPEDSQYF.

This chain connects TRBV7-8 to TRBJ2-7, with TRBD1 matching 10 bases. This CDR3 has 15 amino acids. Looked up from germline, CDR1 is SGHVS and CDR2 is FQNEAQ. Trimming removed 2 bases from V and 1 base from J; junction bases left unmatched: 2. In nucleotides, the CDR3 is TGTGCCAGCAGCTTACGGACAGGGGGATCCTACGAGCAGTACTTC. Translated: CASSLRTGGSYEQYF. The whole variable domain, filled in from reference TRBV7-8 and TRBJ2-7, reads GAGVSQSPRYKVAKRGQDVALRCDPISGHVSLFWYQQALGQGPEFLTYFQNEAQLDKSGLPSDRFFAERPEGSVSTLKIQRTQQEDSAVYLCASSLRTGGSYEQYFGPGTRLTVT.

This chain connects TRBV4-1 to TRBJ1-4; maybe TRBD1 (5 bases). The CDR3 is made up of 15 amino acids. CDR1 MGHRA and CDR2 YSYEKL come from the germline V gene. V was clipped by 5 bases and J by 0 bases, with 10 bases between them. CDR3 coding DNA: TGCGCCAGCAGCTCCCGGGGGGCAACTAATGAAAAACTGTTTTTT. Encoded protein: CASSSRGATNEKLFF.

This chain connects TRBV15 to TRBJ1-2; weak D call: TRBD1 (5 bases). The germline gives CDR1 LNHNV, CDR2 YYDKDF (reference sequence). Trimming shortened V by 5 bases and J by 1 base, and 8 bases separated the two germline ends. The CDR3 contains 13 residues. The CDR3 region has the DNA TGTGCCACCAGCGGGGCAAATAACTATGGCTACACCTTC. Translating it yields CATSGANNYGYTF.

The chain employs TRBV5-4 and TRBJ2-7; 7 nucleotides line up with TRBD1. From germline, CDR1 is SGHNT and CDR2 YYREEE (reference sequence). The V segment lost 3 bases and the J segment 4 bases; nucleotides outside the gene matches: 7. There are 14 residues in the CDR3. CDR3 loop: CASSSRQGSYEQYF. DNA for the CDR3: TGTGCCAGCAGCTCCCGACAGGGCAGTTACGAGCAGTACTTC.

V is TRBV7-2 and J is TRBJ1-4, with D possibly TRBD1 on 5 matching bases. The CDR3 has 15 amino acids. V lost 4 bases, J lost 1 base, and 10 bases lay in between. The germline CDR1 and CDR2 sequences are SGHTA and FQGNSA. CDR3 nucleotides: TGTGCCAGCAGCTCTGCAGGGATAACTAATGAAAAACTGTTTTTT. Translating it yields CASSSAGITNEKLFF. The full variable domain, rest sourced from reference TRBV7-2 and TRBJ1-4, is GAGVSQSPSNKVTEKGKDVELRCDPISGHTALYWYRQSLGQGLEFLIYFQGNSAPDKSGLPSDRFSAERTGGSVSTLTIQRTQQEDSAVYLCASSSAGITNEKLFFGSGTQLSVL.

The gene calls are TRBV7-8 and TRBJ1-6, with no clear D. Germline V gene data show CDR1 as SGHVS and CDR2 as FQNEAQ. Trimming cost V 5 bases and J 4 bases, with 9 bases left between them. The length of the CDR3 is 14 residues. This CDR3 reads CASSLRAYNSPLHF. DNA of the CDR3: TGTGCCAGCAGCCTGAGGGCTTATAATTCACCCCTCCACTTT.

This clone was detected a few times. J is TRBJ2-7 and V is TRBV27; 8 nucleotides line up with TRBD1. Germline V CDR1 and CDR2: MNHEY, SMNVEV (reference sequence). The CDR3 contains 15 residues. Germline trimming cut 2 bases from V and 3 bases from J; bases unmatched to any gene: 6. In DNA, the CDR3 is TGTGCCAGCAGTTTAGGGGCAGGGGGCTACTACGAGCAGTACTTC. It codes for CASSLGAGGYYEQYF.

V is TRBV11-3 and J is TRBJ1-1; D is undetermined. Trimming removed 0 bases at V and 5 bases at J, with 19 bases between. From germline, CDR1 is SGHNT and CDR2 YENEEA. The CDR3 is 17 residues long. The chain's CDR3 is CASSLDSARPRLTEAFF. The DNA for the CDR3 is TGTGCCAGCAGCTTAGATAGCGCCCGTCCGAGGTTGACTGAAGCTTTCTTT.

The chain employs TRBV9 and TRBJ2-4; TRBD2 might be the D (5 bases). CDR3 length: 16 amino acids. V was pared by 1 base and J by 0 bases, with 11 bases between. CDR1 and CDR2 from the germline V gene are SGDLS and YYNGEE. The CDR3 DNA is TGTGCCAGCAGCGTACATGGAGGAATAGCCAAAAACATTCAGTACTTC. Amino acid sequence: CASSVHGGIAKNIQYF.

V is TRBV7-6 and J is TRBJ2-3, with 7 bases matching TRBD1. Germline V lookup: CDR1 SGHVS, CDR2 FNYEAQ. V was pared by 0 bases and J by 3 bases, with 6 bases of the junction left unmatched. This CDR3 is built from 16 residues. CDR3 region: CASSLAEQGRTDTQYF. Here the CDR3 DNA reads TGTGCCAGCAGCTTAGCGGAACAGGGGCGAACAGATACGCAGTATTTT.

The chain's CDR3 is CASSESFGANVLTF. The CDR3 DNA is TGCGCCAGCAGTGAGAGTTTCGGGGCCAACGTCCTGACTTTC. This sequence joins TRBV5-1 and TRBJ2-6; D unclear. The V end was cut by 5 bases, the J end by 4 bases, with 10 bases between. This CDR3 is built from 14 residues. Germline-derived CDR1 and CDR2 are SGHRS and YFSETQ.

This chain uses TRBV5-8 with TRBJ1-4; 8 positions match TRBD1. Germline CDR1 SGHTS, CDR2 YDEGEE. The CDR3 loop spans 15 amino acids. The V segment lost 2 bases and the J segment 7 bases; nucleotides outside the gene matches: 7. The CDR3 protein is CASSLRRGRGEKLFF. CDR3 sequence (DNA): TGTGCCAGCAGCTTACGCAGGGGGCGCGGTGAAAAACTGTTTTTT.

This clone was seen a single time. V usage is TRBV7-9 and J usage is TRBJ2-2; TRBD1 aligns across 7 bases. CDR1 is SEHNR, CDR2 FQNEAQ, per germline (reference sequence). After removal of 5 bases from V and 1 base from J, the junction contained 4 bases not matched to a gene. This CDR3 spans 15 amino acids. DNA of the CDR3: TGTGCCAGCAGCCCACGGACAGGGAACACCGGGGAGCTGTTTTTT. Translated: CASSPRTGNTGELFF.

This CDR3 reads CASSPGAGAQETQYF. The CDR3 DNA is TGTGCCAGCAGCCCTGGGGCGGGGGCACAAGAGACCCAGTACTTC. The chain links TRBV11-1 to TRBJ2-5; a weak D match, TRBD2 (7 bases). There are 15 residues in the CDR3. CDR1 is SGHAT, CDR2 FQDESV, per germline (reference sequence). Trimming took off 5 bases at V and 2 bases at J, with 15 bases between the two ends. Combining the CDR3 with reference TRBV11-1 and TRBJ2-5 gives the whole variable domain EAEVAQSPRYKITEKSQAVAFWCDPISGHATLYWYRQILGQGPELLVQFQDESVVDDSQLPKDRFSAERLKGVDSTLKIQPAELGDSAMYLCASSPGAGAQETQYFGPGTRLLVL.

The V gene is TRBV11-3, the J gene TRBJ2-2; 9 nucleotides match TRBD2. Germline assignment: CDR1 SGHNT and CDR2 YENEEA. After removal of 10 bases from V and 4 bases from J, the junction contained 13 bases not matched to a gene. CDR3 length: 16 residues. The CDR3: CATFNSGGESTGELFF. As DNA, the CDR3 is TGTGCCACATTCAATAGCGGGGGAGAGAGCACCGGGGAGCTGTTTTTT.